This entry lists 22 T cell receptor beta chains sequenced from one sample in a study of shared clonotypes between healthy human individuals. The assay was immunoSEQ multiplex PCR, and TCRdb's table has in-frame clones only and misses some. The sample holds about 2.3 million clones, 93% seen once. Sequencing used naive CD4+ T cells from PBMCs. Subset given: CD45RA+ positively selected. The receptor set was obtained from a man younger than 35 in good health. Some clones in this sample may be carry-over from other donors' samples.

The CDR3 region is CASSQGQAGYTF. As DNA, the CDR3 is TGTGCCAGCAGTCAAGGACAGGCTGGCTACACCTTC. The V and J genes are TRBV6-5 and TRBJ1-2; 7 bases match TRBD1. The CDR3 loop spans 12 amino acids. The germline V gene encodes CDR1 MNHEY and CDR2 SVGAGI. Trimming at V came to 5 bases and at J to 7 bases, leaving 4 bases not matched to a gene.

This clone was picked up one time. The CDR3 loop reads CASTGGRTGTHNEQFF. The CDR3 DNA reads TGTGCCAGCACAGGCGGGAGGACCGGGACCCACAATGAGCAGTTCTTC. J is TRBJ2-1 and V is TRBV28, with 8 bases that match TRBD2. The CDR3 extends over 16 amino acids. The germline V gene encodes CDR1 MDHEN and CDR2 SYDVKM. Germline trimming cut 7 bases from V and 5 bases from J; bases unmatched to any gene: 13.

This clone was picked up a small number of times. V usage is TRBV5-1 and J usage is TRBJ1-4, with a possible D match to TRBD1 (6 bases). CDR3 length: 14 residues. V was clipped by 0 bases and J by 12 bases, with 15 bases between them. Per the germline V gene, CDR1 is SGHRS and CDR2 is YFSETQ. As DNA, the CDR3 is TGCGCCAGCAGCTTGGTGCCCTTCGAGGGGGAACTGTTTTTT. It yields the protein CASSLVPFEGELFF.

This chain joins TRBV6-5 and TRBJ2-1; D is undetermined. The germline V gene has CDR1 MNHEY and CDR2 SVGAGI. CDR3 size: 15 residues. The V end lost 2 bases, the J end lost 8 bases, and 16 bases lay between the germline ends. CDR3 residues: CASSYGGADGYEQFF. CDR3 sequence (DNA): TGTGCCAGCAGTTACGGCGGCGCCGACGGGTATGAGCAGTTCTTC.

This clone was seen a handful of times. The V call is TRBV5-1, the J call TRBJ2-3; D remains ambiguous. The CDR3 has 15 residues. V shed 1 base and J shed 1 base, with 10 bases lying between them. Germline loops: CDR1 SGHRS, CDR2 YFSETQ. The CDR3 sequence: CASSLSPSGTDTQYF. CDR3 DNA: TGCGCCAGCAGCTTGTCCCCCTCGGGCACAGATACGCAGTATTTT. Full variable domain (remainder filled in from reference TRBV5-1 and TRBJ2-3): KAGVTQTPRYLIKTRGQQVTLSCSPISGHRSVSWYQQTPGQGLQFLFEYFSETQRNKGNFPGRFSGRQFSNSRSEMNVSTLELGDSALYLCASSLSPSGTDTQYFGPGTRLTVL.

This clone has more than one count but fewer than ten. Written as DNA, the CDR3 is TGTGCCACAAGAGGGGGACAGGGTAGTGGCTACGAGCAGTACTTC. Residues: CATRGGQGSGYEQYF. The gene calls are TRBV10-3 and TRBJ2-7; 9 positions agree with TRBD1. The CDR3 has 15 residues. The J segment lost 3 bases and the V segment lost 10 bases, leaving 13 bases of the junction unmatched. Germline V gene lookup returns CDR1 ENHRY and CDR2 SYGVKD.

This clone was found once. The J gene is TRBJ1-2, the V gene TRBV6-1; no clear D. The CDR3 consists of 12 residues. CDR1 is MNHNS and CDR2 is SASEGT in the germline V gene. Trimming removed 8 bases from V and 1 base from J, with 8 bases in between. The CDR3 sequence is CASAPGNYGYTF. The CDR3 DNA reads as TGTGCCAGCGCCCCGGGTAACTATGGCTACACCTTC.

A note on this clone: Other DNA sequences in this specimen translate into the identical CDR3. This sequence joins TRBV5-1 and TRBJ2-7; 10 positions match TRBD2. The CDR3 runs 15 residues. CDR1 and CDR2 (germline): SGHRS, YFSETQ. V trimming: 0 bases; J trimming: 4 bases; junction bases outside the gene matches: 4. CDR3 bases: TGCGCCAGCAGCTTGGCCCTAGCGGGAGCATACGAGCAGTACTTC. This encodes CASSLALAGAYEQYF.

The CDR3 sequence is CASSLDRGNYEKLFF. The CDR3 DNA is TGTGCCAGCAGTTTGGACAGGGGAAATTATGAAAAACTGTTTTTT. This chain links TRBV28 with TRBJ1-4; 9 bases are a match to TRBD1. The V segment lost 3 bases and the J segment 6 bases; nucleotides outside the gene matches: 5. The germline gives CDR1 MDHEN, CDR2 SYDVKM. The CDR3 loop spans 15 amino acids. Drawing the rest from reference TRBV28 and TRBJ1-4, the complete variable domain is DVKVTQSSRYLVKRTGEKVFLECVQDMDHENMFWYRQDPGLGLRLIYFSYDVKMKEKGDIPEGYSVSREKKERFSLILESASTNQTSMYLCASSLDRGNYEKLFFGSGTQLSVL.

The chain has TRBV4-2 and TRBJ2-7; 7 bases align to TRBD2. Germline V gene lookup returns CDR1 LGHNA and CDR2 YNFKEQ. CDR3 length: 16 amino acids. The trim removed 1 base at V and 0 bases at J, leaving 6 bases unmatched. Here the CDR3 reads CASSQVIQRDSYEQYF. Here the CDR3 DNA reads TGTGCCAGCAGCCAAGTTATCCAGCGGGACTCCTACGAGCAGTACTTC.

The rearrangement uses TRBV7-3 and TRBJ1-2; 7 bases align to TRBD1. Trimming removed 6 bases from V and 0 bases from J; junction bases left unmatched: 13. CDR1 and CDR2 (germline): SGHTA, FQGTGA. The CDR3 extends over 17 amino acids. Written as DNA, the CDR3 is TGTGCCAGCAGTCCTTCCCCCGGACAGGTTTCTAACTATGGCTACACCTTC. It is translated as CASSPSPGQVSNYGYTF.

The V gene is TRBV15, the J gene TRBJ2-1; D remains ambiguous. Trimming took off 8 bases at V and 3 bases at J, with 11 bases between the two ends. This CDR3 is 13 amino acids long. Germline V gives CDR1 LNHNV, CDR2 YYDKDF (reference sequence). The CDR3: CATALDNYNEQFF. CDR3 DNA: TGTGCCACCGCGCTTGATAACTACAATGAGCAGTTCTTC.

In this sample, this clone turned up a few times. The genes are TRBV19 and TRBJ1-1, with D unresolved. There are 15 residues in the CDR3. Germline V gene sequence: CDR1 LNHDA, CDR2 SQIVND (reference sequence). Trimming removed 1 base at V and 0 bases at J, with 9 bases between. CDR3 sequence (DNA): TGTGCCAGTAGTATAGTGTACTCGCTGAACACTGAAGCTTTCTTT. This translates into CASSIVYSLNTEAFF.

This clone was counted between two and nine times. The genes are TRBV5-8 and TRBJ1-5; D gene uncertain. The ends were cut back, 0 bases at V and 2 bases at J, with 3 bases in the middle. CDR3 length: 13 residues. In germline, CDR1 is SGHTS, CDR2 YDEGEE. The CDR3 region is CASSLVGNQPQHF. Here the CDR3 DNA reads TGTGCCAGCAGCTTGGTGGGCAATCAGCCCCAGCATTTT.

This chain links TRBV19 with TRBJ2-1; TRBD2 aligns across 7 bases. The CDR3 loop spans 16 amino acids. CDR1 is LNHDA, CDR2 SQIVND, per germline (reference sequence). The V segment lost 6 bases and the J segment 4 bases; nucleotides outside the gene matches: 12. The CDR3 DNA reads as TGTGCCAGTAGCCTCCTCCCCGGGACTACGTACAATGAGCAGTTCTTC. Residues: CASSLLPGTTYNEQFF.

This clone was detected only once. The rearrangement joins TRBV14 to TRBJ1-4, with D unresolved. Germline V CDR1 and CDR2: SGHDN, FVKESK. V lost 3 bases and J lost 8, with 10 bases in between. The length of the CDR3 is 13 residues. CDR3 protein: CASSQSMREKLFF. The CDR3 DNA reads TGTGCCAGCAGCCAGTCCATGAGGGAAAAACTGTTTTTT.

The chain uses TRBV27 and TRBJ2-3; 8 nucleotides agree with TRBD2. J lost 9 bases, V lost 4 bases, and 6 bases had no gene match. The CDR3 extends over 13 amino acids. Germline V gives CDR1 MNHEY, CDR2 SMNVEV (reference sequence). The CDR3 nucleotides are TGTGCCAGCAGTTCGGGGGGGCGTCAAACGCAGTATTTT. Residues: CASSSGGRQTQYF.

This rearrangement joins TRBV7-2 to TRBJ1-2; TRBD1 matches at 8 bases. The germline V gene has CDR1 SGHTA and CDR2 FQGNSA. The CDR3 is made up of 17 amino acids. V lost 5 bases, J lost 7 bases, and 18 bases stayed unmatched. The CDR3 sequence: CASSEGDRFSFTSGYTF. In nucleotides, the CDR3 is TGTGCCAGCAGCGAGGGGGACAGGTTTTCCTTCACCTCTGGCTACACCTTC.

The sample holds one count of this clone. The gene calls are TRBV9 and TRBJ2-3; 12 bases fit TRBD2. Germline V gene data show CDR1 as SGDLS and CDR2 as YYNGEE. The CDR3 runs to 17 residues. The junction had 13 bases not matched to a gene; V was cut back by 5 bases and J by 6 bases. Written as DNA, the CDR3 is TGTGCCAGCAGTAAGACTAGCGGGAGTGGGGTCATGGATACGCAGTATTTT. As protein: CASSKTSGSGVMDTQYF.

The CDR3 DNA reads as TGCAGTGCTGGTAGACAGGGCCCTCAGTACTTC. Translated, it gives CSAGRQGPQYF. This chain connects TRBV20-1 to TRBJ2-7; TRBD1 matches at 7 bases. V lost 5 bases and J lost 10; bases outside the gene matches: 8. This CDR3 is built from 11 residues. The V gene's germline CDR1 is DFQATT and CDR2 SNEGSKA (reference sequence).

The CDR3 region has the DNA TGTGCCAGCAGTTTGGGCGGGAGAGTCTCCTACGAGCAGTACTTC. It specifies CASSLGGRVSYEQYF. V and J are TRBV27 and TRBJ2-7; TRBD2 matches at 7 bases. CDR3 length: 15 amino acids. Germline loops: CDR1 MNHEY, CDR2 SMNVEV (reference sequence). V trimming: 3 bases; J trimming: 0 bases; junction bases outside the gene matches: 5.

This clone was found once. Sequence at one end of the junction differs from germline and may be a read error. The CDR3 DNA is TGCGCCAGCAGCTTGGAAGGAAACGCCATATATTTT. Its translation is CASSLEGNAIYF. The rearrangement uses TRBV5-1 and TRBJ1-3; D not resolved. This CDR3 contains 12 residues. Germline V CDR1 and CDR2: SGHRS, YFSETQ.